These 12 T cell receptor beta chains share one sample of origin, sequenced in a study of control samples from healthy donors and cancer patients. Libraries were prepared by immunoSEQ multiplex PCR; TCRdb keeps only in-frame clonotypes and omits some of them. Among about 92,000 clones listed, around 80% were seen once. Sequencing was performed on blood. Every receptor here comes from a woman aged 55-70 years in good health.

The chain employs TRBV5-4 and TRBJ1-1, with D hard to call. Germline CDR1 and CDR2: SGHNT and YYREEE (reference sequence). This CDR3 has 14 amino acids. Trimming pared 2 bases from V and 6 bases from J, leaving 14 bases between. The CDR3 DNA reads TGTGCCAGCAGCTTAGCGCCCGATGGGGCTGAAGCTTTCTTT. It yields the protein CASSLAPDGAEAFF.

This clone occurred a few times. The V gene is TRBV29-1, the J gene TRBJ1-1; the D is unclear. Per germline, CDR1 SQVTM and CDR2 ANQGSEA. Trimming stripped 2 bases from V and 5 bases from J, with 6 bases between. There are 11 residues in the CDR3. CDR3 region: CSVESRTEAFF. In nucleotides, the CDR3 is TGCAGCGTTGAATCCCGGACTGAAGCTTTCTTT. Using reference TRBV29-1 and TRBJ1-1 for the parts outside the CDR3, the full variable domain is SAVISQKPSRDICQRGTSLTIQCQVDSQVTMMFWYRQQPGQSLTLIATANQGSEATYESGFVIDKFPISRPNLTFSTLTVSNMSPEDSSIYLCSVESRTEAFFGQGTRLTVV.

V and J are TRBV6-5 and TRBJ1-2; 9 bases match TRBD1. Trimming at V came to 6 bases and at J to 8 bases, leaving 13 bases not matched to a gene. The length of the CDR3 is 15 residues. Germline V CDR1 and CDR2: MNHEY, SVGAGI. The CDR3 nucleotides read TGTGCCAGCAGCACAACCGGGACAGGGAAGGGGGGCTACACCTTC. Translating it yields CASSTTGTGKGGYTF.

This clone was recorded a few times. The V call is TRBV6-5, the J call TRBJ1-2; 7 bases fit TRBD1. From germline, CDR1 is MNHEY and CDR2 SVGAGI. This CDR3 has 14 amino acids. V lost 0 bases, J lost 5 bases, and 3 bases stayed unmatched. This CDR3 reads CASSYSRDSYGYTF. CDR3 bases: TGTGCCAGCAGTTACTCCCGGGACAGTTATGGCTACACCTTC.

The gene calls are TRBV12-5 and TRBJ1-3; the D gene is possibly TRBD1 (5 bases). V dropped 3 bases and J dropped 4 bases, with 10 bases sitting between them. This CDR3 comprises 14 residues. Germline CDR1 LGHNT, CDR2 FRNRAP. The CDR3 reads CASGFWGSGNTIYF. The DNA for the CDR3 is TGTGCTAGTGGTTTCTGGGGCTCGGGAAACACCATATATTTT.

This clone was picked up many times. The V gene is TRBV6-6, the J gene TRBJ1-3; D remains ambiguous. This CDR3 is built from 16 residues. Germline V gives CDR1 MNHNY, CDR2 SVGAGI (reference sequence). Trimming removed 0 bases at V and 0 bases at J, with 9 bases between. CDR3 region: CASSYSEPDSGNTIYF. CDR3 DNA sequence: TGTGCCAGCAGTTACTCGGAGCCTGACTCTGGAAACACCATATATTTT.

The rearrangement uses TRBV6-2 or TRBV6-3 and TRBJ2-7; D may be TRBD1 or TRBD2 (5 bases each). Between the trimmed V and J ends, which lost 2 bases and 6 bases, there was a span of 14 bases. This CDR3 comprises 14 residues. In germline, CDR1 is MNHEY, CDR2 SVGEGT. The CDR3 nucleotides read TGTGCCAGCAGTTACGGGATAGCGAGGGGCGAGCAGTACTTC. It codes for CASSYGIARGEQYF.

This chain uses TRBV5-1 with TRBJ2-5, with unresolved D. The CDR3 loop spans 14 amino acids. Germline CDR1 and CDR2: SGHRS and YFSETQ. With 2 bases removed from V and 5 bases from J, the gap between germline ends came to 13 bases. In DNA form, the CDR3 reads TGCGCCAGCAGCTTAACGGGTCACGGGGAGACCCAGTACTTC. It encodes CASSLTGHGETQYF.

V and J are TRBV6-1 and TRBJ1-5; weak D call: TRBD1 (6 bases). The CDR3 totals 14 residues. Germline V gives CDR1 MNHNS, CDR2 SASEGT. V was clipped by 3 bases and J by 3 bases, with 9 bases between them. The CDR3 DNA is TGTGCCAGCAGTGACAGGGGTTACAATCAGCCCCAGCATTTT. Translated: CASSDRGYNQPQHF.

J is TRBJ2-7 and V is TRBV6-5, with 9 bases fitting TRBD1. The germline gives CDR1 MNHEY, CDR2 SVGAGI. With V trimmed by 3 bases and J by 6 bases, 6 bases remained unmatched. The CDR3 contains 14 residues. The CDR3 bases are TGTGCCAGCAGTTATGGGACAGGGCTCTCCGAGCAGTACTTC. Protein: CASSYGTGLSEQYF.

The chain links TRBV12-3 or TRBV12-4 to TRBJ2-1; the D is unclear. The CDR3 runs 11 residues. V shed 6 bases and J shed 7 bases, with 7 bases lying between them. CDR3 sequence reads: CASRLGNEQFF. In DNA form, the CDR3 reads TGTGCCAGCAGGCTGGGTAATGAGCAGTTCTTC.

This clone was observed a handful of times. The rearrangement joins TRBV7-8 to TRBJ2-5, with 10 bases aligning to TRBD2. Germline trimming cut 5 bases from V and 1 base from J; bases unmatched to any gene: 4. CDR3 length equals 15 residues. Germline CDR1 and CDR2: SGHVS and FQNEAQ. The CDR3 loop is CASSPGLAAQETQYF. The DNA of the CDR3 is TGTGCCAGCAGCCCCGGACTAGCGGCCCAAGAGACCCAGTACTTC.